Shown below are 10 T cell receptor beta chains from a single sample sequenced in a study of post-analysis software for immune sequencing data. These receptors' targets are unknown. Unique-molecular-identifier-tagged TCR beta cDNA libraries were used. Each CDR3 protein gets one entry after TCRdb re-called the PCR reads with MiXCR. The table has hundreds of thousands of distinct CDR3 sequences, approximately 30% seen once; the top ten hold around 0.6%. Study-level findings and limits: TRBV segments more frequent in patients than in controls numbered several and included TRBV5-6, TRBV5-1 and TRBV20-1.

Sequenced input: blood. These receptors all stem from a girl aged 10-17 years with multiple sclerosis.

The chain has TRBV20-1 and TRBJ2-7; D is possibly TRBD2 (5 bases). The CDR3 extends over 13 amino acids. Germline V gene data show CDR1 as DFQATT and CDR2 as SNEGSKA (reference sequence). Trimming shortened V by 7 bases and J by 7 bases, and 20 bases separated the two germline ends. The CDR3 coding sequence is TGCAGTGGGGTAGCGATACCAAACAATGAGCAGTACTTC. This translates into CSGVAIPNNEQYF.

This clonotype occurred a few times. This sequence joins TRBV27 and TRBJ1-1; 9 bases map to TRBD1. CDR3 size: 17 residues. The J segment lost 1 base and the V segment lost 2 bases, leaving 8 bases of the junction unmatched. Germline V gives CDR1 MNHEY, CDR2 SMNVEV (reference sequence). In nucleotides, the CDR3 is TGTGCCAGCAGTTTACCCAGACAGGGGGGATGGAACACTGAAGCTTTCTTT. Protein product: CASSLPRQGGWNTEAFF.

The CDR3 region has the DNA TGTGCCAGCAGCTTCGATACAGAAGAGACCCAGTACTTC. The encoded protein is CASSFDTEETQYF. The chain joins TRBV7-2 to TRBJ2-5; no reliable D call. The germline CDR1 and CDR2 sequences are SGHTA and FQGNSA. V shed 3 bases and J shed 3 bases, with 8 bases lying between them. The CDR3 contains 13 residues. Complete variable domain (other parts from reference TRBV7-2 and TRBJ2-5): GAGVSQSPSNKVTEKGKDVELRCDPISGHTALYWYRQSLGQGLEFLIYFQGNSAPDKSGLPSDRFSAERTGGSVSTLTIQRTQQEDSAVYLCASSFDTEETQYFGPGTRLLVL.

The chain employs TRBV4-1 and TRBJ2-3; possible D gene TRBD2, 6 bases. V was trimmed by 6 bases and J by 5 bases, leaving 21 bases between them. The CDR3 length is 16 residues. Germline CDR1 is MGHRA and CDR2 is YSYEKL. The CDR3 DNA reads TGCGCCAGCAGTTCCCAGGGACTTCCTGGGGTAGATACGCAGTATTTT. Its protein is CASSSQGLPGVDTQYF.

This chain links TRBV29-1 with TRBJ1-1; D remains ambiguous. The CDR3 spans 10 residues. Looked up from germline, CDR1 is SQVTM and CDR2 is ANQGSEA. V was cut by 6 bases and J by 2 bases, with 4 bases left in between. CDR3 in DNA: TGCAGCGTGAGAAACACTGAAGCTTTCTTT. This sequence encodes CSVRNTEAFF.

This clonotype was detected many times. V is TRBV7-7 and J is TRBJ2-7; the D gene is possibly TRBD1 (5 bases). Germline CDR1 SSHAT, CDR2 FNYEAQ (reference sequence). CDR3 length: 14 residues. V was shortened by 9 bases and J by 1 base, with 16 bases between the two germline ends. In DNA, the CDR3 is TGTGCCAGGGCACAGGACATTGAGTCCTACGAGCAGTACTTC. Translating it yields CARAQDIESYEQYF. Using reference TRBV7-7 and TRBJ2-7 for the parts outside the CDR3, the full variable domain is GAGVSQSPRYKVTKRGQDVTLRCDPISSHATLYWYQQALGQGPEFLTYFNYEAQPDKSGLPSDRFSAERPEGSISTLTIQRTEQRDSAMYRCARAQDIESYEQYFGPGTRLTVT.

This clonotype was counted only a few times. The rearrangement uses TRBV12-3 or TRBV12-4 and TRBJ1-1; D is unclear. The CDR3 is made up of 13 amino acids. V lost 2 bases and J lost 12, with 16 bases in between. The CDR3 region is CASSLLSPQGTFF. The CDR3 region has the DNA TGTGCCAGCAGTTTATTATCACCCCAAGGAACTTTCTTT.

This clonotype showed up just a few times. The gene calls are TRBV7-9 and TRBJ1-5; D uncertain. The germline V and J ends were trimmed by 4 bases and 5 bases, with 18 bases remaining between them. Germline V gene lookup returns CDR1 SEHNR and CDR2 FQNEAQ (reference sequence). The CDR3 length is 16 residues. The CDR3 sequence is CASSSEAFSADQPQHF. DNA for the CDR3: TGTGCCAGCAGCTCAGAAGCGTTCAGTGCCGATCAGCCCCAGCATTTT.

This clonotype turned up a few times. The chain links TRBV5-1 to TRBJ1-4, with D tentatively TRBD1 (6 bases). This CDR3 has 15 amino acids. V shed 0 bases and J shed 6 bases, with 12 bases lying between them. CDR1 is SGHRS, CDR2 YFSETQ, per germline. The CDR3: CASSLGDIGDEKLFF. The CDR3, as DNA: TGCGCCAGCAGCTTGGGGGACATTGGCGATGAAAAACTGTTTTTT.

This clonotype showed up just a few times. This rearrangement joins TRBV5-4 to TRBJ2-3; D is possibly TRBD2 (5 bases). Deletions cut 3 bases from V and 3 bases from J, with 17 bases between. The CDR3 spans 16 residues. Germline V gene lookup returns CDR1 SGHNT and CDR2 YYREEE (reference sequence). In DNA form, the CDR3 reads TGTGCCAGCAGCTCCGGCGCCGCTCGGAGGACAGATACGCAGTATTTT. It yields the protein CASSSGAARRTDTQYF. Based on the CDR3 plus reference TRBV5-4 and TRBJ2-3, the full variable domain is ETGVTQSPTHLIKTRGQQVTLRCSSQSGHNTVSWYQQALGQGPQFIFQYYREEENGRGNFPPRFSGLQFPNYSSELNVNALELDDSALYLCASSSGAARRTDTQYFGPGTRLTVL.